The 30 T cell receptor beta chains presented below share a single source sample, sequenced in a study of shared clonotypes between healthy human individuals. The repertoire was sequenced with immunoSEQ multiplex PCR; TCRdb's copy has only in-frame clones and lacks some. The sample carries 950,000 to 1,100,000 clones, more than 65% recorded once. Sequencing input: memory CD4+ T cells sorted from blood. The subset here: CD45RA-negative fraction. These receptors originate from a man between 18 and 29 years old in good health.

This clone came up once. The rearrangement links TRBV28 to TRBJ2-2; 8 bases line up with TRBD1. Germline CDR1 MDHEN, CDR2 SYDVKM. The CDR3 extends over 18 amino acids. The V and J ends lost 6 bases and 3 bases, in that order; junction bases with no gene match: 15. The CDR3: CASSLYNRGKSHTGELFF. CDR3 sequence (DNA): TGTGCCAGCAGCCTCTACAACAGGGGGAAGAGTCACACCGGGGAGCTGTTTTTT.

This clone was counted ten times or more. Other DNA sequences of this sample code for an identical CDR3. The gene calls are TRBV5-4 and TRBJ1-4, with D unclear. Trimming took 3 bases from V and 2 from J, leaving 2 bases between them. This CDR3 comprises 12 residues. Germline V gene data show CDR1 as SGHNT and CDR2 as YYREEE (reference sequence). The CDR3 region has the DNA TGTGCCAGCAGCTCCACTAATGAAAAACTGTTTTTT. This gives the protein CASSSTNEKLFF.

J is TRBJ1-2 and V is TRBV6-6, with unresolved D. The CDR3 consists of 14 residues. Germline lookup yields CDR1 MNHNY and CDR2 SVGAGI (reference sequence). V lost 0 bases to trimming and J lost 8 bases, with 13 bases between them. The CDR3 spells CASSYSDGAGGYTF. The CDR3 nucleotides are TGTGCCAGCAGTTACTCGGACGGAGCGGGGGGCTACACCTTC.

V and J are TRBV4-1 and TRBJ1-4, with D tentatively TRBD1 (6 bases). From germline, CDR1 is MGHRA and CDR2 YSYEKL. This CDR3 comprises 16 residues. V was shortened by 4 bases and J by 5 bases, with 17 bases between the two germline ends. CDR3 residues: CASSRSGQTINEKLFF. CDR3 bases: TGCGCCAGCAGCCGAAGTGGACAGACTATAAATGAAAAACTGTTTTTT.

This clone was observed a handful of times. The V gene is TRBV30, the J gene TRBJ1-2; TRBD1 might be the D (5 bases). The CDR3 loop spans 13 amino acids. The germline CDR1 and CDR2 sequences are GTSNPN and SVGIG (reference sequence). Trimming took 5 bases from V and 5 from J, leaving 15 bases between them. CDR3 protein: CAWEQATLYGYTF. The CDR3 bases are TGTGCCTGGGAACAGGCCACCCTTTATGGCTACACCTTC.

The chain employs TRBV9 and TRBJ1-2; TRBD1 aligns across 7 bases. Germline V gene lookup returns CDR1 SGDLS and CDR2 YYNGEE. The CDR3 is made up of 14 amino acids. V gave up 3 bases and J gave up 1 base; unmatched junction bases: 3. The CDR3, as DNA: TGTGCCAGCAGCGCGGGACAGAGTAACTATGGCTACACCTTC. It translates to CASSAGQSNYGYTF.

The chain combines TRBV11-2 with TRBJ2-7; D gene uncertain. The CDR3 consists of 14 residues. V gave up 8 bases and J gave up 0 bases, with 14 bases separating them. Germline CDR1 reads SGHAT; CDR2 reads FQNNGV. The DNA of the CDR3 is TGTGCCAGCCGCCGAGACGGTGCCTCCTACGAGCAGTACTTC. This translates into CASRRDGASYEQYF.

This clone turned up a few times. The chain employs TRBV15 and TRBJ1-5, with a weak D call TRBD1 (5 bases). Germline loops: CDR1 LNHNV, CDR2 YYDKDF (reference sequence). The CDR3 totals 14 residues. Trimming cost V 4 bases and J 2 bases, with 9 bases left between them. CDR3 amino acids: CATSIEGGNQPQHF. CDR3 bases: TGTGCCACCAGCATCGAAGGGGGCAATCAGCCCCAGCATTTT.

With regard to this clone: Other DNA sequences in the sample encode the same CDR3. The chain uses TRBV5-1 and TRBJ2-1; 11 bases agree with TRBD2. The J segment lost 6 bases and the V segment lost 1 base, leaving 0 bases of the junction unmatched. The CDR3 contains 14 residues. The germline V gene has CDR1 SGHRS and CDR2 YFSETQ. The DNA of the CDR3 is TGCGCCAGCAGCTTGACTAGCGGGAGCAATGAGCAGTTCTTC. Translating it yields CASSLTSGSNEQFF.

The chain joins TRBV11-2 to TRBJ2-2, with D possibly matching TRBD1 (6 bases). Per germline, CDR1 SGHAT and CDR2 FQNNGV. The CDR3 runs to 16 residues. V lost 3 bases and J 4 bases, leaving 15 bases between the germline ends. The CDR3 coding sequence is TGTGCCAGCAGCTTTGAAACAGGGTTGGGCACCGGGGAGCTGTTTTTT. Translated: CASSFETGLGTGELFF.

The V and J genes are TRBV10-3 and TRBJ2-1; tentative D call: TRBD2 (6 bases). The ends were cut back, 5 bases at V and 5 bases at J, with 13 bases in the middle. The CDR3 runs to 14 residues. The germline V gene encodes CDR1 ENHRY and CDR2 SYGVKD. CDR3 in DNA: TGTGCCATCAGTTATCTAGCGTCCAACAATGAGCAGTTCTTC. Its translation is CAISYLASNNEQFF.

The chain has TRBV7-3 and TRBJ2-1; D not resolved. Germline CDR1 is SGHTA and CDR2 is FQGTGA. The V end was cut by 0 bases, the J end by 2 bases, with 8 bases between. The CDR3 consists of 15 residues. CDR3 nucleotide sequence: TGTGCCAGCAGCTTAACTTTAGACACCTACAATGAGCAGTTCTTC. Its translation is CASSLTLDTYNEQFF.

The chain joins TRBV7-2 to TRBJ2-7; 13 positions match TRBD2. The trim removed 4 bases at V and 7 bases at J, leaving 10 bases unmatched. CDR1 and CDR2 from the germline V gene are SGHTA and FQGNSA. CDR3 length: 16 amino acids. DNA of the CDR3: TGTGCCAGCAGCTCGATGGGACTAGCGGGGAGAGTGGAGCAGTACTTC. Translating it yields CASSSMGLAGRVEQYF.

This chain connects TRBV28 to TRBJ2-7, with D tentatively TRBD1 (5 bases). Germline V lookup: CDR1 MDHEN, CDR2 SYDVKM. The CDR3 length is 16 residues. The V end lost 7 bases, the J end lost 0 bases, and 19 bases lay between the germline ends. CDR3 residues: CASTSSAGQTSYEQYF. The CDR3 DNA is TGTGCCAGCACCTCCTCGGCAGGGCAGACCTCCTACGAGCAGTACTTC.

CDR3 sequence reads: CASSSGLAGPTPTGELFF. DNA for the CDR3: TGCGCCAGCAGCTCGGGGCTAGCGGGACCTACTCCCACCGGGGAGCTGTTTTTT. This chain uses TRBV5-1 with TRBJ2-2; TRBD2 aligns across 9 bases. Losses at the gene ends were 3 bases for V and 4 bases for J; bases not matched to a gene: 13. The CDR3 contains 18 residues. The germline V gene has CDR1 SGHRS and CDR2 YFSETQ. Based on the CDR3 plus reference TRBV5-1 and TRBJ2-2, the full variable domain is KAGVTQTPRYLIKTRGQQVTLSCSPISGHRSVSWYQQTPGQGLQFLFEYFSETQRNKGNFPGRFSGRQFSNSRSEMNVSTLELGDSALYLCASSSGLAGPTPTGELFFGEGSRLTVL.

This chain connects TRBV4-3 to TRBJ2-3; TRBD2 matches 7 bases. Germline trimming cut 1 base from V and 2 bases from J; bases unmatched to any gene: 6. CDR3 length: 16 amino acids. CDR1 and CDR2 from the germline V gene are LGHNA and YSLEER. CDR3 sequence: CASSQGAGINTDTQYF. CDR3 sequence (DNA): TGCGCCAGCAGCCAAGGAGCGGGGATCAACACAGATACGCAGTATTTT.

This rearrangement joins TRBV28 to TRBJ2-1; 10 bases fit TRBD1. After removal of 5 bases from V and 7 bases from J, the junction contained 8 bases not matched to a gene. This CDR3 is 15 amino acids long. Germline CDR1 MDHEN, CDR2 SYDVKM. As DNA, the CDR3 is TGTGCCAGCAGTCAGGTGGGACAGGGGACGAATGAGCAGTTCTTC. Protein: CASSQVGQGTNEQFF.

DNA for the CDR3: TGTGCCTGGAGTTCAGGGCTTGGGCAGCCCCAGCATTTT. This encodes CAWSSGLGQPQHF. The chain couples TRBV30 to TRBJ1-5, with D possibly being TRBD1 (5 bases). Germline V gives CDR1 GTSNPN, CDR2 SVGIG (reference sequence). The germline V and J ends were trimmed by 2 bases and 7 bases, with 12 bases remaining between them. This CDR3 has 13 amino acids.

The V gene is TRBV10-3, the J gene TRBJ1-5; D is unclear. There are 13 residues in the CDR3. Germline loops: CDR1 ENHRY, CDR2 SYGVKD. Trimming took 4 bases from V and 5 from J, leaving 9 bases between them. In DNA, the CDR3 is TGTGCCATCAGTGGAGCCGGGGATCAGCCCCAGCATTTT. Protein product: CAISGAGDQPQHF.

About this clone: Different DNA sequences within this sample yield the same CDR3. The CDR3 sequence is CASSDQRREGETQYF. CDR3 nucleotides: TGCGCCAGCAGCGACCAGAGAAGGGAGGGAGAGACCCAGTACTTC. The chain uses TRBV4-3 and TRBJ2-5; TRBD2 agrees at 7 bases. Germline V lookup: CDR1 LGHNA, CDR2 YSLEER. V gave up 5 bases and J gave up 4 bases; unmatched junction bases: 10. CDR3 length equals 15 residues.

The chain joins TRBV6-4 to TRBJ2-1; 8 bases match TRBD2. V shed 3 bases and J 2 bases; nucleotides not matched to a gene: 6. The CDR3 runs to 16 residues. Germline V gene data show CDR1 as MRHNA and CDR2 as SNTAGT. The CDR3 nucleotides read TGTGCCAGCAGTGAGAGACCGGGACTAGCCTACAATGAGCAGTTCTTC. It is translated as CASSERPGLAYNEQFF.

The chain couples TRBV5-6 to TRBJ1-2; D ambiguous. CDR3 length: 14 amino acids. Germline CDR1 is SGHDT and CDR2 is YYEEEE. Trimming removed 0 bases from V and 2 bases from J, with 8 bases in between. As DNA, the CDR3 is TGTGCCAGCAGCTTGGGTCGCAGCAACTATGGCTACACCTTC. Translation: CASSLGRSNYGYTF.

In this sample, this clone turned up a few times. The chain carries TRBV4-3 and TRBJ2-1, with 13 bases matching TRBD2. J was trimmed by 5 bases and V by 6 bases; bases with no gene match: 22. The CDR3 loop spans 21 amino acids. CDR1 is LGHNA and CDR2 is YSLEER in the germline V gene. DNA of the CDR3: TGCGCCAGCAGTCGAACTTTGCGAGCAGGACTAGCGGGAGTTCTAGACAATGAGCAGTTCTTC. It encodes CASSRTLRAGLAGVLDNEQFF.

The chain employs TRBV5-5 and TRBJ2-7; TRBD1 matches at 9 bases. Unmatched junction bases numbered 4, after V lost 1 base and J lost 2 bases. From germline, CDR1 is SGHKS and CDR2 YYEKEE (reference sequence). CDR3 length: 15 residues. CDR3: CASSLLGTGTYEQYF. CDR3 in DNA: TGTGCCAGCAGCTTGTTGGGGACAGGGACCTACGAGCAGTACTTC.

This chain connects TRBV11-2 to TRBJ2-5, with 9 bases fitting TRBD2. Germline V lookup: CDR1 SGHAT, CDR2 FQNNGV. The CDR3 runs to 15 residues. V lost 5 bases to trimming and J lost 7 bases; unmatched junction nucleotides: 11. The chain's CDR3 is CASSTIAGAQGTQYF. The CDR3 DNA is TGTGCCAGCAGCACAATAGCGGGGGCCCAGGGGACCCAGTACTTC.

V is TRBV10-2 and J is TRBJ2-1; 9 bases match TRBD2. After removal of 5 bases from V and 7 bases from J, the junction contained 12 bases not matched to a gene. Germline CDR1 reads WSHSY; CDR2 reads SAAADI. This CDR3 is 16 amino acids long. This CDR3 is CASSKAGGPHVNEQFF. The CDR3 DNA is TGCGCCAGCAGTAAGGCGGGGGGGCCGCATGTTAATGAGCAGTTCTTC.

This chain connects TRBV28 to TRBJ1-1, with 9 bases aligning to TRBD1. J gave up 1 base and V 4 bases, and 10 bases lay outside the gene matches. The CDR3 has 17 residues. Germline V gene sequence: CDR1 MDHEN, CDR2 SYDVKM. CDR3 sequence (DNA): TGTGCCAGCAGTTACGGACAGGGGTCGGTTTGGAACACTGAAGCTTTCTTT. Residues: CASSYGQGSVWNTEAFF.

The chain has TRBV6-5 and TRBJ2-7; D may be TRBD1 (6 bases). Trimming cost V 5 bases and J 1 base, with 9 bases left between them. The CDR3 loop spans 13 amino acids. Germline V gives CDR1 MNHEY, CDR2 SVGAGI. CDR3 sequence reads: CASSRQDSYEQYF. The CDR3 DNA follows: TGTGCCAGCAGTCGACAGGATTCCTACGAGCAGTACTTC.

The rearrangement links TRBV15 to TRBJ2-7; D remains ambiguous. The CDR3 sequence is 15 residues long. Trimming cost V 0 bases and J 4 bases, with 13 bases left between them. CDR1 and CDR2 from the germline V gene are LNHNV and YYDKDF (reference sequence). As DNA, the CDR3 is TGTGCCACCAGCAGAGAAGTGCTGGGGTTTTACGAGCAGTACTTC. Translation: CATSREVLGFYEQYF.

This chain connects TRBV18 to TRBJ2-2; weak D call: TRBD2 (6 bases). Between the trimmed V and J ends, which lost 6 bases and 1 base, there was a span of 12 bases. Germline CDR1 KGHSH, CDR2 LQKENI. CDR3 length: 15 amino acids. The CDR3 region is CASSPQEGNTGELFF. Here the CDR3 DNA reads TGTGCCAGCTCCCCTCAGGAGGGGAACACCGGGGAGCTGTTTTTT.